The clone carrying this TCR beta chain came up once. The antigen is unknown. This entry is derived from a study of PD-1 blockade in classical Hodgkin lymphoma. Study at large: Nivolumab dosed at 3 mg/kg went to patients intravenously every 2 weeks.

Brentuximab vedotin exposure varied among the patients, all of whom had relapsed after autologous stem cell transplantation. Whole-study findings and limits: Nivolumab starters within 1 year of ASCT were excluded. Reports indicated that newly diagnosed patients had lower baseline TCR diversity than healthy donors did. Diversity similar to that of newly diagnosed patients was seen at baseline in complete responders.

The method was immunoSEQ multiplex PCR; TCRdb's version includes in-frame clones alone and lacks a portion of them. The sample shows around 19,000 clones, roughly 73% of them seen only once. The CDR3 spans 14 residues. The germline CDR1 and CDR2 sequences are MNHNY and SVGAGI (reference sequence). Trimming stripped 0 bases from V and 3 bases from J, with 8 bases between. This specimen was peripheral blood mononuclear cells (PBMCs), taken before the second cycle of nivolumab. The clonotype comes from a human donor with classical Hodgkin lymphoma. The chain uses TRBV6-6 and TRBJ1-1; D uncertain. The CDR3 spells CASSYSTEHTEAFF. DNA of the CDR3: TGTGCCAGCAGTTACTCGACTGAGCACACTGAAGCTTTCTTT.